The 21 T cell receptor beta chains reported below all come from one sample, sequenced in a study of beta chain features in type 1 diabetes (dated by TCRdb to 2016 to 2019). What the work shows at the level of the full study, not this receptor alone: Type 1 diabetes patients showed a moderate but significant shortening of TCRB CDR3 length in all four CD4+ subsets.

The library was built by means of the immunoSEQ multiplex PCR assay. The High Capacity cDNA Reverse Transcription Kit was used to reverse transcribe all of the isolated RNA, meaning that expressed TCRB transcripts were what got sequenced. TCRdb carries this immuneACCESS record with in-frame sequences only. Its versions omit some clonotypes, under half of them owing to an unresolved V gene in the studies checked, with the rest unexplained. This sample comprises approximately 730,000 clones, about an eighth of them detected only once. The biggest ten clones account for 0.022% of the sample. For these TCRs, the target antigens are not known. Material: naive CD4+ T cells from blood. In light of the paper, this sample's cell subset or site label describes: true naive CD4+ T cells. These receptors were taken from a man aged 18 to 29 with type 1 diabetes.

The V call is TRBV27, the J call TRBJ1-2; a possible D gene is TRBD1 (5 bases). Germline CDR1 is MNHEY and CDR2 is SMNVEV (reference sequence). CDR3 length: 13 residues. Trimming took 6 bases from V and 4 from J, leaving 12 bases between them. CDR3 region: CASRLDTSYGYTF. DNA of the CDR3: TGTGCCAGCAGGCTGGACACCTCCTATGGCTACACCTTC.

The chain carries TRBV5-1 and TRBJ1-1; 9 bases fit TRBD1. Germline values: CDR1 SGHRS, CDR2 YFSETQ. This CDR3 spans 14 amino acids. V lost 0 bases to trimming and J lost 5 bases; unmatched junction nucleotides: 2. CDR3 loop: CASSLADRGTEAFF. CDR3 in DNA: TGCGCCAGCAGCTTGGCGGACAGGGGAACTGAAGCTTTCTTT.

This clone showed up just a few times. Additional DNA sequences in this sample encode the identical CDR3. J is TRBJ2-7 and V is TRBV7-9, with 8 bases aligning to TRBD1. Trimming took 6 bases from V and 1 from J; bases not matched to a gene: 5. In germline, CDR1 is SEHNR, CDR2 FQNEAQ (reference sequence). The CDR3 is made up of 14 amino acids. CDR3 sequence (DNA): TGTGCCAGCAGTCCCGGGACAGGATCCTACGAGCAGTACTTC. It yields the protein CASSPGTGSYEQYF.

Comments on this clone: Other nucleotide sequences in the sample specify the same CDR3. The genes are TRBV9 and TRBJ2-1; 10 nucleotides align to TRBD1. The J segment lost 3 bases and the V segment lost 4 bases, leaving 4 bases of the junction unmatched. The germline V gene encodes CDR1 SGDLS and CDR2 YYNGEE. The length of the CDR3 is 15 residues. In DNA form, the CDR3 reads TGTGCCAGCAGCCCTAGGACAGGGGGCTACAATGAGCAGTTCTTC. Its translation: CASSPRTGGYNEQFF.

A few counts support this clone. V usage is TRBV7-2 and J usage is TRBJ1-5; no clear D gene. Germline V CDR1 and CDR2: SGHTA, FQGNSA. The CDR3 runs 14 residues. Trimming cost V 3 bases and J 2 bases, with 8 bases left between them. CDR3 protein: CASSFVMGNQPQHF. CDR3 coding DNA: TGTGCCAGCAGCTTCGTCATGGGCAATCAGCCCCAGCATTTT.

V and J are TRBV29-1 and TRBJ1-5; TRBD1 matches 9 bases. Looked up from germline, CDR1 is SQVTM and CDR2 is ANQGSEA. The V segment lost 5 bases and the J segment 5 bases; nucleotides outside the gene matches: 7. The length of the CDR3 is 14 residues. CDR3 DNA sequence: TGCAGCGTTTCGACAGGGGGTTTGGATCAGCCCCAGCATTTT. Its protein product is CSVSTGGLDQPQHF.

CDR3 in amino acids: CASSQRPGPDTDTQYF. CDR3 nucleotides: TGTGCCAGCAGCCAACGCCCGGGGCCCGACACAGATACGCAGTATTTT. The chain carries TRBV6-6 and TRBJ2-3, with D perhaps being TRBD1 or TRBD2 (5 bases each). This CDR3 has 16 amino acids. The ends were cut back, 6 bases at V and 2 bases at J, with 18 bases in the middle. The germline V gene encodes CDR1 MNHNY and CDR2 SVGAGI (reference sequence).

This chain joins TRBV5-3 and TRBJ1-1; no firm D call. TRBV5-3 is designated an ORF whose function remains uncertain. The CDR3 is 13 residues long. Trimming stripped 0 bases from V and 1 base from J, with 4 bases between. CDR3 nucleotide sequence: TGTGCCAGAAGCTTGGCAGAGAACACTGAAGCTTTCTTT. Translation gives CARSLAENTEAFF.

The chain couples TRBV18 to TRBJ1-3; D not certain. The CDR3 is made up of 13 amino acids. CDR1 is KGHSH, CDR2 LQKENI, per germline. Trimming cost V 6 bases and J 0 bases, with 6 bases left between them. DNA of the CDR3: TGTGCCAGCTCCCCCAGCTCTGGAAACACCATATATTTT. It specifies CASSPSSGNTIYF.

The gene calls are TRBV4-1 and TRBJ1-1; 10 bases match TRBD1. Trimming removed 0 bases from V and 1 base from J; junction bases left unmatched: 8. The germline V gene encodes CDR1 MGHRA and CDR2 YSYEKL. This CDR3 spans 18 amino acids. The CDR3 nucleotides read TGCGCCAGCAGCCAAGAAGGCGCGGACAGGGGGGAGAACACTGAAGCTTTCTTT. It encodes CASSQEGADRGENTEAFF.

This chain connects TRBV19 to TRBJ1-4; D is perhaps TRBD1 (6 bases). Germline assignment: CDR1 LNHDA and CDR2 SQIVND (reference sequence). Trimming took off 7 bases at V and 0 bases at J, with 15 bases between the two ends. CDR3 length equals 16 residues. This CDR3 is CASTRTDYTTNEKLFF. The CDR3 DNA is TGTGCCAGTACCCGGACAGACTATACAACTAATGAAAAACTGTTTTTT.

The chain joins TRBV18 to TRBJ1-1; no reliable D call. V was trimmed by 1 base and J by 5 bases, leaving 14 bases between them. The germline V gene encodes CDR1 KGHSH and CDR2 LQKENI. The CDR3 is 15 amino acids. CDR3 loop: CASSPRSFGVTEAFF. The CDR3 DNA is TGTGCCAGCTCACCACGTTCCTTCGGGGTAACTGAAGCTTTCTTT.

The sample holds a few counts of this clone. The chain carries TRBV2 and TRBJ1-1; D might be TRBD1 (5 bases). Germline CDR1 SNHLY, CDR2 FYNNEI. V dropped 5 bases and J dropped 0 bases, with 10 bases sitting between them. The CDR3 spans 14 residues. The CDR3: CASSPDRMNTEAFF. DNA for the CDR3: TGTGCCAGCAGTCCCGACAGAATGAACACTGAAGCTTTCTTT.

CDR3 in DNA: TGTGCCAGCAGTGCACAACAGGGATGGTCCCGAGGATCACCCCTCCACTTT. The encoded protein is CASSAQQGWSRGSPLHF. The V call is TRBV2, the J call TRBJ1-6, with a tentative D call TRBD1 (6 bases). The length of the CDR3 is 17 residues. Trimming left V 4 bases short and J 10 bases short, with 23 bases between. Germline CDR1 is SNHLY and CDR2 is FYNNEI.

For the CDR3, the DNA is TGTGCCATCAGGGATAGCGGGGGCACCTACAATGAGCAGTTCTTC. Translated: CAIRDSGGTYNEQFF. This chain uses TRBV10-3 with TRBJ2-1; 9 bases are shared with TRBD2. Losses at the gene ends were 6 bases for V and 2 bases for J; bases not matched to a gene: 5. Germline CDR1 is ENHRY and CDR2 is SYGVKD. The CDR3 loop spans 15 amino acids.

Only a few counts were recorded for this clone. This rearrangement joins TRBV5-1 to TRBJ1-1; D not resolved. The CDR3 has 15 residues. The germline gives CDR1 SGHRS, CDR2 YFSETQ. Between the trimmed V and J ends, which lost 1 base and 3 bases, there was a span of 13 bases. The CDR3: CASSLRGKWDTEAFF. The CDR3 DNA sequence: TGCGCCAGCAGCTTGCGTGGGAAGTGGGACACTGAAGCTTTCTTT. The full variable domain, rest sourced from reference TRBV5-1 and TRBJ1-1, is KAGVTQTPRYLIKTRGQQVTLSCSPISGHRSVSWYQQTPGQGLQFLFEYFSETQRNKGNFPGRFSGRQFSNSRSEMNVSTLELGDSALYLCASSLRGKWDTEAFFGQGTRLTVV.

The rearrangement uses TRBV6-4 and TRBJ2-2; D may be TRBD1 or TRBD2 (5 bases each). The CDR3 is made up of 14 amino acids. Germline V CDR1 and CDR2: MRHNA, SNTAGT. V was cut by 3 bases and J by 5 bases, with 10 bases left in between. CDR3 residues: CASSERGVTGELFF. The CDR3 coding sequence is TGTGCCAGCAGTGAGAGGGGAGTTACCGGGGAGCTGTTTTTT.

The chain has TRBV9 and TRBJ1-6; D remains ambiguous. The CDR3 is 16 residues long. Germline values: CDR1 SGDLS, CDR2 YYNGEE. V shed 3 bases and J shed 11 bases, with 21 bases lying between them. This CDR3 reads CASSASSYSVGAPLHF. The CDR3 DNA reads TGTGCCAGCAGCGCCTCCTCATACAGCGTCGGCGCACCCCTCCACTTT. The entire variable domain, with the rest obtained from reference TRBV9 and TRBJ1-6, is as follows: DSGVTQTPKHLITATGQRVTLRCSPRSGDLSVYWYQQSLDQGLQFLIQYYNGEERAKGNILERFSAQQFPDLHSELNLSSLELGDSALYFCASSASSYSVGAPLHFGNGTRLTVT.

CDR3 in amino acids: CASSSGTGRYYEQYF. The DNA for the CDR3 is TGTGCCAGCAGCAGTGGGACAGGGAGGTACTACGAGCAGTACTTC. The chain couples TRBV21-1 to TRBJ2-7; the D segment call TRBD1 is taken from the table without a DNA check. TRBV21-1 is a pseudogene locus. The CDR3 is 15 residues long.

This chain connects TRBV28 to TRBJ1-1, with 9 bases lining up with TRBD1. Germline trimming cut 10 bases from V and 11 bases from J; bases unmatched to any gene: 20. CDR1 and CDR2 (germline): MDHEN, SYDVKM. This CDR3 region has 15 residues. The CDR3 sequence is CATTPGQGYGRGAFF. For the CDR3, the DNA is TGTGCCACCACTCCGGGACAGGGTTACGGTCGTGGGGCTTTCTTT.

The chain is built from TRBV5-1 and TRBJ2-1; 7 nucleotides agree with TRBD2. There are 14 residues in the CDR3. The V gene end was trimmed by 2 bases and the J gene end by 6 bases; junction bases not matched to a gene: 5. From germline, CDR1 is SGHRS and CDR2 YFSETQ. The CDR3 DNA is TGCGCCAGCAGCTTAGGGGAGGGGCGCAATGAGCAGTTCTTC. This translates into CASSLGEGRNEQFF.